The 15 T cell receptor beta chains below come from one sample, sequenced in a study of blood T cells in healthy people across ages. Sample-barcoded 5' priming and a J-beta primer mix drove a second PCR of 7 to 11 cycles. Using its own MiXCR run on the 5' RACE reads, TCRdb lists one record per CDR3 protein. The table lists some 1,500,000 distinct CDR3 sequences, approximately 42% of them singletons. Specimen: blood. The receptors shown here come from a young woman in good health.

At least ten counts were recorded for this clonotype. The chain uses TRBV20-1 and TRBJ2-1, with 8 positions matching TRBD2. Per germline, CDR1 DFQATT and CDR2 SNEGSKA (reference sequence). CDR3 length: 16 residues. V dropped 2 bases and J dropped 3; count of bases not matched to a gene: 9. CDR3 amino acids: CSARRKGLVYYNEQFF. CDR3 coding DNA: TGCAGTGCTAGAAGAAAGGGACTAGTATACTACAATGAGCAGTTCTTC.

The rearrangement links TRBV6-5 to TRBJ1-2; D uncertain. CDR1 and CDR2 (germline): MNHEY, SVGAGI. Trimming took off 4 bases at V and 9 bases at J, with 12 bases between the two ends. The CDR3 covers 12 residues. Written as DNA, the CDR3 is TGTGCCAGCAGTTCTGGTTTACGGAGCTACACCTTC. Amino acids: CASSSGLRSYTF.

V and J are TRBV28 and TRBJ2-1, with 13 bases that match TRBD2. J was trimmed by 8 bases and V by 6 bases; bases with no gene match: 7. This CDR3 region has 15 residues. Germline V gene sequence: CDR1 MDHEN, CDR2 SYDVKM. CDR3 sequence (DNA): TGTGCCAGCAGGTGGACTAGCGGGAGTTGGTATGAGCAGTTCTTC. Residues: CASRWTSGSWYEQFF. Complete variable domain (other parts from reference TRBV28 and TRBJ2-1): DVKVTQSSRYLVKRTGEKVFLECVQDMDHENMFWYRQDPGLGLRLIYFSYDVKMKEKGDIPEGYSVSREKKERFSLILESASTNQTSMYLCASRWTSGSWYEQFFGPGTRLTVL.

The rearrangement uses TRBV7-3 and TRBJ2-7; D may be TRBD1 (5 bases). Trimming shortened V by 4 bases and J by 7 bases, and 14 bases separated the two germline ends. Germline loops: CDR1 SGHTA, CDR2 FQGTGA. The CDR3 sequence is 13 residues long. The CDR3 DNA is TGTGCCAGCAGCTACCGGGTAAGGGGTGAGCAGTACTTC. Its protein is CASSYRVRGEQYF.

This chain connects TRBV7-2 to TRBJ2-7; the match to TRBD1 covers 8 bases. The CDR3 has 15 amino acids. V lost 3 bases to trimming and J lost 6 bases; unmatched junction nucleotides: 10. Germline V gene sequence: CDR1 SGHTA, CDR2 FQGNSA. CDR3 nucleotides: TGTGCCAGCAGCTTTGCTGGGACAGGTATTATCGAGCAGTACTTC. It encodes CASSFAGTGIIEQYF.

This chain links TRBV20-1 with TRBJ2-3; D remains ambiguous. V was pared by 5 bases and J by 3 bases, with 15 bases between. This CDR3 is built from 14 residues. Germline assignment: CDR1 DFQATT and CDR2 SNEGSKA (reference sequence). CDR3 sequence reads: CSAPGQSGTDTQYF. CDR3 DNA sequence: TGCAGTGCTCCGGGTCAATCCGGTACAGATACGCAGTATTTT.

This clonotype appeared a few times. V gene TRBV7-2 combines with J gene TRBJ1-2, with no clear D. From germline, CDR1 is SGHTA and CDR2 FQGNSA. The CDR3 runs to 14 residues. Trimming removed 5 bases at V and 2 bases at J, with 12 bases between. The CDR3 coding sequence is TGTGCCAGCAGCGAGGGTTTCGCCAACTATGGCTACACCTTC. Protein product: CASSEGFANYGYTF.

The rearrangement joins TRBV12-3 or TRBV12-4 to TRBJ2-3, with 11 bases that match TRBD2. J gave up 3 bases and V 4 bases, and 6 bases lay outside the gene matches. There are 16 residues in the CDR3. Here the CDR3 DNA reads TGTGCCAGCAGTTCGGGACTAGCGGAGAGAACAGATACGCAGTATTTT. This encodes CASSSGLAERTDTQYF.

The rearrangement joins TRBV7-9 to TRBJ2-3, with D possibly being TRBD1 or TRBD2 (5 bases each). The CDR3 loop spans 14 amino acids. Germline CDR1 and CDR2: SEHNR and FQNEAQ (reference sequence). V was pared by 1 base and J by 2 bases, with 7 bases between. Here the CDR3 DNA reads TGTGCCAGCAGCTTAGGGGACCCCACAGATACGCAGTATTTT. Residues: CASSLGDPTDTQYF. Complete variable domain (other parts from reference TRBV7-9 and TRBJ2-3): DTGVSQNPRHKITKRGQNVTFRCDPISEHNRLYWYRQTLGQGPEFLTYFQNEAQLEKSRLLSDRFSAERPKGSFSTLEIQRTEQGDSAMYLCASSLGDPTDTQYFGPGTRLTVL.

The table lists this clonotype with a count of one. V is TRBV10-3 and J is TRBJ2-5; 9 bases fit TRBD1. The J call may be incorrect, as the DNA end agrees better with TRBJ2-1. This CDR3 region has 15 residues. Germline assignment: CDR1 ENHRY and CDR2 SYGVKD. CDR3 region: CAISGPGQGQETQFF. DNA for the CDR3: TGTGCCATCAGTGGACCGGGACAGGGACAAGAGACCCAGTTCTTC.

V gene TRBV5-1 combines with J gene TRBJ2-7, with 9 bases identical to TRBD2. J lost 7 bases, V lost 2 bases, and 10 bases had no gene match. Germline CDR1 is SGHRS and CDR2 is YFSETQ. The CDR3 is made up of 15 amino acids. CDR3 sequence: CASSFSGSKYNEQYF. The CDR3 coding sequence is TGCGCCAGCAGCTTTAGCGGGAGCAAGTACAATGAGCAGTACTTC.

A few counts support this clonotype. This chain joins TRBV12-3 or TRBV12-4 and TRBJ1-1, with D possibly matching TRBD1 (6 bases). V dropped 4 bases and J dropped 7 bases, with 13 bases sitting between them. The CDR3 has 13 residues. CDR3 bases: TGTGCCAGCAGTTCCCAGGGGTGGGGTGAAGCTTTCTTT. This gives the protein CASSSQGWGEAFF.

There are a few counts of this clonotype. This rearrangement joins TRBV6-2 or TRBV6-3 to TRBJ1-2; 9 bases agree with TRBD1. Germline CDR1 and CDR2: MNHEY and SVGEGT. The CDR3 consists of 14 residues. Trimming cost V 5 bases and J 4 bases; bases outside gene matches: 5. This CDR3 is CASSVLTGGYGYTF. The DNA of the CDR3 is TGTGCCAGCAGTGTCTTGACAGGGGGCTATGGCTACACCTTC.

This clonotype was counted only a few times. V usage is TRBV6-5 and J usage is TRBJ1-2; perhaps TRBD1 as D (5 bases). The CDR3 extends over 16 amino acids. The germline V and J ends were trimmed by 6 bases and 4 bases, with 21 bases remaining between them. CDR1 and CDR2 (germline): MNHEY, SVGAGI. The CDR3 loop reads CASSLGGWTTPYGYTF. The CDR3 bases are TGTGCCAGCAGCCTAGGTGGTTGGACAACTCCCTATGGCTACACCTTC.

The chain carries TRBV25-1 and TRBJ1-6; possible D gene TRBD1, 5 bases. CDR1 is MGHDK and CDR2 is SYGVNS in the germline V gene. V lost 2 bases and J 8 bases, leaving 10 bases between the germline ends. The length of the CDR3 is 14 residues. CDR3 region: CASSEEGVYSPLHF. The DNA of the CDR3 is TGTGCCAGCAGTGAAGAAGGGGTCTATTCACCCCTCCACTTT.